The clone carrying this T cell receptor (beta chain) was observed once. The antigen is unknown. It was with unique molecular identifiers that the TCRbeta library was prepared. TCRdb called the PCR reads again in MiXCR, with one record for every CDR3 protein. The sample includes about 980,000 distinct CDR3 sequences, less than 30% of them seen just once. These data are taken from a study of T-cell reconstitution after alpha-beta-depleted transplantation in children. General study results and limits: From newly produced T cells came most of the T-cell counts and diversity one year after transplant. It was surviving recipient T cells and thymic progenitors that gave some patients high TCRbeta diversity at day 60. Expanded graft clones, several hundred of them, were reportedly the source of alpha-beta T cells about two months after transplant.

This material consisted of PBMCs, mostly from graft donor cells, taken 360 days after TCRalphabeta/CD19-depleted stem cell transplant. The sequence came from a boy under two years old who had a stem cell transplant for SCID, so the T cells may come from the graft donor.

CDR3 DNA: TGCAGTGCTATCGACAGGGCGCCCTACGAGCAGTACTTC. The encoded protein is CSAIDRAPYEQYF. This chain joins TRBV20-1 and TRBJ2-7, with 7 nucleotides matching TRBD1. The V gene's germline CDR1 is DFQATT and CDR2 SNEGSKA (reference sequence). Trimming at V came to 4 bases and at J to 2 bases, leaving 5 bases not matched to a gene. The CDR3 spans 13 residues.